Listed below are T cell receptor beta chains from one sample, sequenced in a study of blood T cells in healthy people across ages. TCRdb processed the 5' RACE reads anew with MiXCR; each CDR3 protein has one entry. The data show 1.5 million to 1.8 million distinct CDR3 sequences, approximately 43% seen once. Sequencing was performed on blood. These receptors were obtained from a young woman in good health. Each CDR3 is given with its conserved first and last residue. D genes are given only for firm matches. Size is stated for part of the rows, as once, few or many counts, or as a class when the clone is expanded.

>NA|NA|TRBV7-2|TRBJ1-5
TGTGCCAGCAGCTTAGAGGGGGATGGGTATCAGCCCCAGCATTTT
CASSLEGDGYQPQHF
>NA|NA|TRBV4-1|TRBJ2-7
TGCGCCAGCAGCCAAGTTCTTACCGGGATCTACGCCTACGAGCAGTACTTC
CASSQVLTGIYAYEQYF
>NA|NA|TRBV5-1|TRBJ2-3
TGCGCCAGCAGCGGGTCACTAGAGCGCACAGATACGCAGTATTTT
CASSGSLERTDTQYF
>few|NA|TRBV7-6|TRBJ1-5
TGTGCCAGCAGCTTGGGTTCGGCAGGGACGAGCAATCAGCCCCAGCATTTT
CASSLGSAGTSNQPQHF
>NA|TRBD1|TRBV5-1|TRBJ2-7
TGCGCCAGCAGCTCAGGACAGGGTTGGTACGAGCAGTACTTC
CASSSGQGWYEQYF
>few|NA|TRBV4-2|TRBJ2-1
TGTGCCAGCAGCCAAGAGACAGATGAGCAGTTCTTC
CASSQETDEQFF
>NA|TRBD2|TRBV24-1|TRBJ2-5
TGTGCCACCAGTTCCTTGACTAGCGGAGGTGTTGCCCAAGAGACCCAGTACTTC
CATSSLTSGGVAQETQYF
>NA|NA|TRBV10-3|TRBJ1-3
TGTGCCATCAGTGATCCCGGGACCGAATGGACCATATATTTT
CAISDPGTEWTIYF
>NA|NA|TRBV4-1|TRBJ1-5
TGCGCCAGCAGCCCGACCTCTAGCAATCAGCCCCAGCATTTT
CASSPTSSNQPQHF
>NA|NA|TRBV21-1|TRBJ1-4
TGTGCCAGCGAACCTCCTCCGAATTGGGGAAGGGGGCTGTTTTTT
CASEPPPNWGRGLFF
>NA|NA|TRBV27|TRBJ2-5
TGTGCCAGCAGTCCCCTCCCGGACAGCCCCTCGGGGGAGCAGTACTTC
CASSPLPDSPSGEQYF
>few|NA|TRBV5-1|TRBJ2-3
TGCGCCAGTACCCGAGGGAGCCTCACAGATACGCAGTATTTT
CASTRGSLTDTQYF
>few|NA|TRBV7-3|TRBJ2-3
TGTGCCAGCAGCCTCGGGATAGCGGGCACAGATACGCAGTATTTT
CASSLGIAGTDTQYF
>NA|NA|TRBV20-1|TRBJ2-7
TGCAGTGGATTTGGGGGCTCCTACGAGCAGTACTTC
CSGFGGSYEQYF
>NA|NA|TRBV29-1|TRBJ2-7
TGCAGCGTCCGTCACATCGGGAATTACGAGCAGTACTTC
CSVRHIGNYEQYF
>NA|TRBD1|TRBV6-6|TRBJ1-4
TGTGCCAGCAGTTCTACGGGGACAGGGGGGGATGAAAAACTGTTTTTT
CASSSTGTGGDEKLFF
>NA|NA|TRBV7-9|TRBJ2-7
TGTGCCAGCAGCTTAGGTGTTGTAGGGCTTCTCCACGAGCAGTACTTC
CASSLGVVGLLHEQYF
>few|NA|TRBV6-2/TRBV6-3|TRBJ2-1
TGTGCCAGCAGTGTACTAGTAACCTTGTTCTTC
CASSVLVTLFF
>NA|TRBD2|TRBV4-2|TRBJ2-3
TGTGCCAGCAGCCCGGAGCTCGGACTAGCGGGGGGCACAGATACGCAGTATTTT
CASSPELGLAGGTDTQYF
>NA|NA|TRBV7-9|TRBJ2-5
TGTACCAGCAGCTTTGGACAGTCACCTGGGGAGCAGTACTTC
CTSSFGQSPGEQYF
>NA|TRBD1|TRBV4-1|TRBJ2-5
TGCGCCAGCAGCCAACCTAAACAGGGGCTTCTCCAAGAGACCCAGTACTTC
CASSQPKQGLLQETQYF
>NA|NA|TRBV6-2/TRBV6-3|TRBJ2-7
TGTGCCAGCAGTTCACTTCCCCAAAATGAGCAGTACTTC
CASSSLPQNEQYF